This T cell receptor (beta chain) was recovered during a study of blood T cell repertoires in COVID-19. Study-level background: Sample material is recorded as cDNA or gDNA derived from T cells, B-cell-depleted T cells, or PBMCs.

CDR3 length: 15 residues. Trimming removed 0 bases at V and 2 bases at J, with 11 bases between. In germline, CDR1 is LNHDA, CDR2 SQIVND (reference sequence). Original methodology: It was from reference gene primer amplification that nucleated cell counts were estimated. Measured with immunoSEQ multiplex PCR; TCRdb has only the in-frame clones, and not every one. That table supplies the V and J calls and clone size; D and trimming were determined from the DNA. The table lists about 69,000 clones, 79% of them singletons. The specimen was peripheral blood. This clonotype was obtained from a human donor in a cohort sampled during active COVID-19. This chain uses TRBV19 with TRBJ2-7; D possibly corresponds to TRBD1 (5 bases). The CDR3 loop is CASSIETGLPYEQYF. In DNA, the CDR3 is TGTGCCAGTAGTATAGAAACAGGTTTACCCTACGAGCAGTACTTC.